The T cell receptor (beta chain) described here comes from a study of OX40 agonist ivuxolimab in advanced cancers. The assay was immunoSEQ multiplex PCR, and TCRdb's table has in-frame clones only and misses some. The sample records 80,000 to 100,000 clones, more than 85% being singletons. This clone appeared a single time. Its antigen is unknown. The study, taken as a whole, reports: Clonal expansion was seen in CD4+ and CD8+ blood T cells by week 6 at 0.1 to 3.0 mg/kg. The authors also found low normalized T-cell clonal expansion in some nonresponders.

V lost 0 bases and J lost 9, with 15 bases in between. The CDR3 totals 15 residues. CDR1 and CDR2 (germline): KGHSH, LQKENI. Source: CD4+ or CD8+ T cells sorted from blood, taken in a trial of the OX40 agonist ivuxolimab. The receptor was isolated from an adult with an advanced solid tumor such as melanoma, head and neck, liver or kidney cancer. This chain links TRBV18 with TRBJ1-5; D unclear. The CDR3 nucleotides are TGTGCCAGCTCACCACCCGGGCAGACTAAGGGGCCCCAGCATTTT. It encodes CASSPPGQTKGPQHF. Complete variable domain (other parts from reference TRBV18 and TRBJ1-5): NAGVMQNPRHLVRRRGQEARLRCSPMKGHSHVYWYRQLPEEGLKFMVYLQKENIIDESGMPKERFSAEFPKEGPSILRIQQVVRGDSAAYFCASSPPGQTKGPQHFGDGTRLSIL.